The present TCR beta chain was sequenced within a study of T cells after yellow fever vaccination. A 5'RACE template-switching step, the method used to make TCR cDNA, added a universal primer site and UMIs. TCRdb re-derived calls from the 5' RACE reads in MiXCR, one entry per CDR3 protein. The data hold approximately 74,000 distinct CDR3 sequences, with approximately 6.5% observed a single time. The clonotype originates from a man aged 18 to 30 who received the YFV17D yellow fever vaccine. This specimen consisted of CD8+ T cells sorted from PBMCs, obtained 5 days after the first yellow fever vaccination.

The CDR3: CASSPGWGQETQYF. DNA for the CDR3: TGTGCCAGCAGTCCGGGCTGGGGCCAAGAGACCCAGTACTTC. The chain links TRBV27 to TRBJ2-5; no clear D. CDR1 MNHEY and CDR2 SMNVEV come from the germline V gene (reference sequence). Trimming stripped 5 bases from V and 1 base from J, with 11 bases between. The CDR3 contains 14 residues.